This T cell receptor (beta chain) came from a study of Tregs in tolerant kidney transplant recipients. The method was immunoSEQ multiplex PCR; TCRdb's version includes in-frame clones alone and lacks a portion of them. The sample lists around 50,000 clones, about four fifths occurring once. Unstimulated regulatory T cells (CD4+CD25+CD127-), CD4+CD25- non-regulatory cells, CD4 and CD8 cells were FACS-sorted from thawed PBMCs. The sequencing sample was made of CD4+ T cells from blood. This receptor was identified in a human donor in good health.

The CDR3 bases are TGTGCCAGCAGCACCCCGGTCCTAGGTAGCTATGGCTACACCTTC. Its translation: CASSTPVLGSYGYTF. V gene TRBV6-6 combines with J gene TRBJ1-2; no definite D call. There are 15 residues in the CDR3. Trimming took 6 bases from V and 4 from J, leaving 18 bases between them. Germline V gene data show CDR1 as MNHNY and CDR2 as SVGAGI (reference sequence).